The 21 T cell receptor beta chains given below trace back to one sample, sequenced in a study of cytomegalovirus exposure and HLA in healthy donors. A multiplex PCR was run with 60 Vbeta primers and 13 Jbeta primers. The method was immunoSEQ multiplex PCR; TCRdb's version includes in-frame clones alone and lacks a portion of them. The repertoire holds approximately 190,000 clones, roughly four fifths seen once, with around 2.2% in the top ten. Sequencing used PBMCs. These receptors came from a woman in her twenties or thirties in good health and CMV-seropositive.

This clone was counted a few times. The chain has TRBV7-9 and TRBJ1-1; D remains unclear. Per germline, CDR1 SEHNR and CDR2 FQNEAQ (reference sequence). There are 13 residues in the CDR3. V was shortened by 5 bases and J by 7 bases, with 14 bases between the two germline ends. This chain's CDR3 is CASSLTFGLEAFF. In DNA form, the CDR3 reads TGTGCCAGCAGCCTCACGTTCGGTCTTGAAGCTTTCTTT.

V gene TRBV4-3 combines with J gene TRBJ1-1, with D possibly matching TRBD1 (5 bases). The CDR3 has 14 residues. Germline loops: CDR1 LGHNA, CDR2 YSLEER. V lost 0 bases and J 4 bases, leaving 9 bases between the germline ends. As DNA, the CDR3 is TGCGCCAGCAGCCAAGATGTCAGGGTCACTGAAGCTTTCTTT. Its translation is CASSQDVRVTEAFF.

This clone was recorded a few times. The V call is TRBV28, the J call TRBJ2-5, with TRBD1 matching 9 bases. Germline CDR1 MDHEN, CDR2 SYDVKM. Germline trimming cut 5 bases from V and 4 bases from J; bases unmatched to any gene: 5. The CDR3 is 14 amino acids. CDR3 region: CASSTGTGLETQYF. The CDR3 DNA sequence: TGTGCCAGCAGTACCGGGACAGGGTTAGAGACCCAGTACTTC.

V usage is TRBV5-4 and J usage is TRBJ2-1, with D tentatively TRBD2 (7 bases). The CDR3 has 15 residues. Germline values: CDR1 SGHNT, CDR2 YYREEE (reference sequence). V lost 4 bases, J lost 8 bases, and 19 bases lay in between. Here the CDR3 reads CASSESGGPWDEQFF. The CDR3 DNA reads TGTGCCAGCAGCGAGTCGGGGGGCCCCTGGGATGAGCAGTTCTTC.

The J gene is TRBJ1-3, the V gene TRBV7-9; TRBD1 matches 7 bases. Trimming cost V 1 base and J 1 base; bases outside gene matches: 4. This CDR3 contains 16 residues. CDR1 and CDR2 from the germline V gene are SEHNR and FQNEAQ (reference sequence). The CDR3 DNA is TGTGCCAGCAGCTTAGAGGGGGCTTTATCTGGAAACACCATATATTTT. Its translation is CASSLEGALSGNTIYF. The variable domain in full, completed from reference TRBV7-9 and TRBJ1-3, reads DTGVSQNPRHKITKRGQNVTFRCDPISEHNRLYWYRQTLGQGPEFLTYFQNEAQLEKSRLLSDRFSAERPKGSFSTLEIQRTEQGDSAMYLCASSLEGALSGNTIYFGEGSWLTVV.

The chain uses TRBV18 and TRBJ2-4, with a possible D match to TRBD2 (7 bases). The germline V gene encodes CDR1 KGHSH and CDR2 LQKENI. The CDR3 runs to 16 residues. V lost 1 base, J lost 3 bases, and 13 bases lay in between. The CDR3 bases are TGTGCCAGCTCACCACTGCCAGGGGAGGGCAAAAACATTCAGTACTTC. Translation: CASSPLPGEGKNIQYF.

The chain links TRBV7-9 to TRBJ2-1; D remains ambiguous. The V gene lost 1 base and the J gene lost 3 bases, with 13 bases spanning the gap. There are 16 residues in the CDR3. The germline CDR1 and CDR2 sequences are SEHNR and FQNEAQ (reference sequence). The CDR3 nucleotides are TGTGCCAGCAGCTTAGGTTTATCCGCGGACTACAATGAGCAGTTCTTC. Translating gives CASSLGLSADYNEQFF.

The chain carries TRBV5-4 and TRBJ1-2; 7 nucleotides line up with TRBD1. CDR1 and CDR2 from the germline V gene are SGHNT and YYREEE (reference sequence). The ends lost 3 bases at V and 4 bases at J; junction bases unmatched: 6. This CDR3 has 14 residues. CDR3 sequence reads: CASSSQGGVYGYTF. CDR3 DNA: TGTGCCAGCAGCTCCCAGGGGGGCGTCTATGGCTACACCTTC.

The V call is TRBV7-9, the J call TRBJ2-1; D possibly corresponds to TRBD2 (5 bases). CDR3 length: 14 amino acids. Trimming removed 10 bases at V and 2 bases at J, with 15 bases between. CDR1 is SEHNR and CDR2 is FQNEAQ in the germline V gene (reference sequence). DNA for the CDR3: TGTGCCACCAACCCCAGCGGAACCTACAATGAGCAGTTCTTC. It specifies CATNPSGTYNEQFF. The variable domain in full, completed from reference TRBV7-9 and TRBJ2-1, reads DTGVSQNPRHKITKRGQNVTFRCDPISEHNRLYWYRQTLGQGPEFLTYFQNEAQLEKSRLLSDRFSAERPKGSFSTLEIQRTEQGDSAMYLCATNPSGTYNEQFFGPGTRLTVL.

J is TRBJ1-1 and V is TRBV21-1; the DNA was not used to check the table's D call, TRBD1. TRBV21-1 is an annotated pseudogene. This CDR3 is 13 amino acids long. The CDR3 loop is CASSGTVNTEAFF. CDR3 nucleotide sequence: TGTGCCAGCAGCGGGACAGTGAACACTGAAGCTTTCTTT.

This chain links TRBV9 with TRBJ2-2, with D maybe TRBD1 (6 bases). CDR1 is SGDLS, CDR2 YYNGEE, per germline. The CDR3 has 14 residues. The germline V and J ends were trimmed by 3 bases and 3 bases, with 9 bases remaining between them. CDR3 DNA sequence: TGTGCCAGCAGCGCGGACAGATACACCGGGGAGCTGTTTTTT. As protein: CASSADRYTGELFF.

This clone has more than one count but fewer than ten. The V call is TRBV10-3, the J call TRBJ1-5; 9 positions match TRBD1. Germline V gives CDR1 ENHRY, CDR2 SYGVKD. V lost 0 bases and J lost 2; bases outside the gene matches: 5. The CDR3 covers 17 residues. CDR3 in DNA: TGTGCCATCAGTGAGTCGATGGACAGGGGCGGCAATCAGCCCCAGCATTTT. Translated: CAISESMDRGGNQPQHF.

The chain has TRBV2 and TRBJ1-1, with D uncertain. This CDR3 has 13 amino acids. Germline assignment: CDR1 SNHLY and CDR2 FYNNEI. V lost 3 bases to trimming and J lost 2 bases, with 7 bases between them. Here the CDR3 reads CASSDAGNTEAFF. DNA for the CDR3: TGTGCCAGCAGTGATGCGGGTAACACTGAAGCTTTCTTT.

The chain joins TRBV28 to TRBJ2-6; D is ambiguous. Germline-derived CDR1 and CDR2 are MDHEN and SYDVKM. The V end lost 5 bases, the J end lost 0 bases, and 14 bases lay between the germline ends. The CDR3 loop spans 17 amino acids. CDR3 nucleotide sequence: TGTGCCAGCAGTCTTGGCGGCGCAATCTCTGGGGCCAACGTCCTGACTTTC. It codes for CASSLGGAISGANVLTF.

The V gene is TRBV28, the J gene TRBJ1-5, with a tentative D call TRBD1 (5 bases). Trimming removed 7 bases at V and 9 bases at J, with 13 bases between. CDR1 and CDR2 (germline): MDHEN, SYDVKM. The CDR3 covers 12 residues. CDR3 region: CASNLGPSPQHF. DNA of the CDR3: TGTGCCAGCAACTTGGGGCCTTCGCCCCAGCATTTT. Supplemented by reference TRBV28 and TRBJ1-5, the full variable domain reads DVKVTQSSRYLVKRTGEKVFLECVQDMDHENMFWYRQDPGLGLRLIYFSYDVKMKEKGDIPEGYSVSREKKERFSLILESASTNQTSMYLCASNLGPSPQHFGDGTRLSIL.

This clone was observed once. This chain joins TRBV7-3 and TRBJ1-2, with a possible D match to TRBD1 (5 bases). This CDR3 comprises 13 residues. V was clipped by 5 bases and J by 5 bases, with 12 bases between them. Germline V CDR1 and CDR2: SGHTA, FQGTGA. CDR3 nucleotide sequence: TGTGCCAGCAGCCCCGGGGGGGGTTATGGCTACACCTTC. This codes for CASSPGGGYGYTF.

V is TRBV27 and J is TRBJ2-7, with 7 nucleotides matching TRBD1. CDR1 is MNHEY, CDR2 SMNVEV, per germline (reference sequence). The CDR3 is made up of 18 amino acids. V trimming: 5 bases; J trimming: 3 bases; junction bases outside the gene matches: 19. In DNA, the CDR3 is TGTGCCAGCAGTCCCACTCCTAGGGGGCAGGGAGCGGACTACGAGCAGTACTTC. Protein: CASSPTPRGQGADYEQYF.

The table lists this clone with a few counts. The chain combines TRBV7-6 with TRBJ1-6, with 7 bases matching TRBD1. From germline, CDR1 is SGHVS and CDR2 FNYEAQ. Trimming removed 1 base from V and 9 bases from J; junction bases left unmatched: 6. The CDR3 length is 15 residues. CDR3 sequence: CASSLENTGVSPLHF. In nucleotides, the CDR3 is TGTGCCAGCAGCTTAGAGAACACAGGGGTTTCACCCCTCCACTTT.

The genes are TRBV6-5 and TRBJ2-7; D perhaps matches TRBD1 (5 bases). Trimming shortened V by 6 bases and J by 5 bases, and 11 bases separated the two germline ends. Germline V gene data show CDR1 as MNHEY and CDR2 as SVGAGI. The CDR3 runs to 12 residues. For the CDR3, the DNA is TGTGCCAGCAGCCCAGGGAACCACGAGCAGTACTTC. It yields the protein CASSPGNHEQYF.

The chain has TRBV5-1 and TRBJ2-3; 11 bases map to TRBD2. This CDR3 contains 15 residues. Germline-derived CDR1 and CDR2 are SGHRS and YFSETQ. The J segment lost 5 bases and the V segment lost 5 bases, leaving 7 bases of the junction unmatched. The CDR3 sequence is CASRLAGASGDTQYF. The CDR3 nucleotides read TGCGCCAGCAGACTAGCGGGGGCTTCCGGAGATACGCAGTATTTT.

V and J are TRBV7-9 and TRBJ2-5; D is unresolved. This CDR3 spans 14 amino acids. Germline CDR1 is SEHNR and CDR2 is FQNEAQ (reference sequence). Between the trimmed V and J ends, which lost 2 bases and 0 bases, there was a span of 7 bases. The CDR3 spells CASSLISYQETQYF. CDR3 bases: TGTGCCAGCAGCTTAATATCGTACCAAGAGACCCAGTACTTC.